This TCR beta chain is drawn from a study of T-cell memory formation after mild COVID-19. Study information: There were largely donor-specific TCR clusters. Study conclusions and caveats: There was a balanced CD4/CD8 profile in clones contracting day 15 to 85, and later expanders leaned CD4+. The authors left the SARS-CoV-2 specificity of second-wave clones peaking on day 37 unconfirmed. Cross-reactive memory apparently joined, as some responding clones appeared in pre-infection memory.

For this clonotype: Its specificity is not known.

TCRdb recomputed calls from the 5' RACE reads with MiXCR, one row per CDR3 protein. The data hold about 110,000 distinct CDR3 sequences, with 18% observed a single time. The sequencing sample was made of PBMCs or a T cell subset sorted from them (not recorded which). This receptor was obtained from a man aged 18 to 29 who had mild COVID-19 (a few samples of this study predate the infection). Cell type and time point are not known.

CDR3 in amino acids: CASSLVSGRGGGETQYF. The CDR3 DNA reads TGTGCCAGCAGCTTAGTTTCGGGCAGGGGTGGGGGAGAGACCCAGTACTTC. The V and J genes are TRBV7-2 and TRBJ2-5; a weak D match, TRBD1 (6 bases). The ends were cut back, 1 base at V and 4 bases at J, with 19 bases in the middle. Germline CDR1 SGHTA, CDR2 FQGNSA. CDR3 length equals 17 residues.